This TCR beta chain originates from a study of cytomegalovirus exposure and HLA in healthy donors. Study results and caveats: The tendency of first-cohort TCR clusters to co-occur in the 120 validation repertoires was identified by a subsequent analysis. Altogether, 164 TCR beta chains were recorded as cytomegalovirus-associated.

Among the 120 or so subjects of the validation cohort, separate from the 666-subject first cohort, were the donors. Concerning this clone itself: Its target is unknown.

Data came from immunoSEQ multiplex PCR; TCRdb stores just in-frame clones and leaves some out. The table records about 98,000 clones, 87% of them present only once. This clonotype originated in a man younger than 30 in good health and CMV-seropositive. The sample consisted of PBMCs.

The CDR3 region has the DNA TGTGCCACAAGGGACATCGATAGCAATCAGCCCCAGCATTTT. As protein: CATRDIDSNQPQHF. V usage is TRBV19 and J usage is TRBJ1-5; perhaps TRBD1 as D (6 bases). The CDR3 contains 14 residues. Germline V gene data show CDR1 as LNHDA and CDR2 as SQIVND (reference sequence). V lost 10 bases and J lost 0, with 13 bases in between. Filled out from reference TRBV19 and TRBJ1-5, the complete variable domain reads DGGITQSPKYLFRKEGQNVTLSCEQNLNHDAMYWYRQDPGQGLRLIYYSQIVNDFQKGDIAEGYSVSREKKESFPLTVTSAQKNPTAFYLCATRDIDSNQPQHFGDGTRLSIL.